This T cell receptor (beta chain) comes out of a study of cytomegalovirus exposure and HLA in healthy donors. PCR primers comprised 60 Vbeta and 13 Jbeta primers. Data came from immunoSEQ multiplex PCR; TCRdb stores just in-frame clones and leaves some out. The sample holds a few hundred thousand clones, around 85% seen once. The sequenced material came from PBMCs. The source is a girl aged 2 to 10 in good health and CMV-seronegative.

The CDR3 coding sequence is TGCAGCGTTGGGCGGGGGAACGATGAAAAACTGTTTTTT. Encoded protein: CSVGRGNDEKLFF. The V gene is TRBV29-1, the J gene TRBJ1-4, with D perhaps matching TRBD1 (5 bases). Looked up from germline, CDR1 is SQVTM and CDR2 is ANQGSEA. V was cut by 4 bases and J by 6 bases, with 12 bases left in between. There are 13 residues in the CDR3.